One sample yielded the 2 T cell receptor beta chains listed below, sequenced in a study of cytomegalovirus exposure and HLA in healthy donors (dated by TCRdb to about 2017). The library came from the immunoSEQ multiplex PCR assay. TCRdb limited this immuneACCESS table to in-frame rearrangements with V and J called. A share of clones is missing; checked studies link under half to unresolved V genes, and the rest is unexplained. Present in this sample are under 400,000 clones, approximately 85% of which were seen just once. The ten largest clonotypes hold around 1% of the sample. Sequenced: PBMCs. These receptors all come from a man aged 25-45 years in good health and CMV-seronegative.

V gene TRBV5-1 combines with J gene TRBJ1-1; D remains ambiguous. CDR3 length: 15 amino acids. Germline CDR1 is SGHRS and CDR2 is YFSETQ. V was pared by 0 bases and J by 1 base, with 10 bases between. The CDR3 is CASSLGEPKNTEAFF. CDR3 nucleotide sequence: TGCGCCAGCAGCTTGGGAGAGCCAAAGAACACTGAAGCTTTCTTT. The full variable domain, in which reference TRBV5-1 and TRBJ1-1 provide the parts outside the CDR3, is KAGVTQTPRYLIKTRGQQVTLSCSPISGHRSVSWYQQTPGQGLQFLFEYFSETQRNKGNFPGRFSGRQFSNSRSEMNVSTLELGDSALYLCASSLGEPKNTEAFFGQGTRLTVV.

The chain has TRBV7-8 and TRBJ2-7; 7 bases align to TRBD1. CDR3 size: 14 residues. Trimming took 3 bases from V and 6 from J; bases not matched to a gene: 8. CDR1 is SGHVS and CDR2 is FQNEAQ in the germline V gene. CDR3: CASSFGGTGVEQYF. The CDR3 DNA is TGTGCCAGCAGCTTTGGGGGAACAGGGGTCGAGCAGTACTTC.